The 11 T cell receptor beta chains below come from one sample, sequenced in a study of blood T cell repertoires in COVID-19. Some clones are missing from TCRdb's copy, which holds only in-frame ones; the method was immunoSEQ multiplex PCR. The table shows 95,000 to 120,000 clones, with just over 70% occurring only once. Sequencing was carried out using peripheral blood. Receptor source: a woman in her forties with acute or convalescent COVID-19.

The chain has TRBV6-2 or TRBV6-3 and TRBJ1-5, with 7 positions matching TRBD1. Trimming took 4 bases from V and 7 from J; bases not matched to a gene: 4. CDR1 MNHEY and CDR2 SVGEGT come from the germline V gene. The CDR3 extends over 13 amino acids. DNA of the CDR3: TGTGCCAGCAGTTCGGACAGGAAACAGCCCCAGCATTTT. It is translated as CASSSDRKQPQHF.

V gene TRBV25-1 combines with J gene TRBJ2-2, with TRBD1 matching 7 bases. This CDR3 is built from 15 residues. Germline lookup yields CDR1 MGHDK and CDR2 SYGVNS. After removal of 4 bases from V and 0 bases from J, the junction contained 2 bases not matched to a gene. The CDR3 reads CASSVTGANTGELFF. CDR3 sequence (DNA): TGTGCCAGCAGTGTCACAGGGGCGAACACCGGGGAGCTGTTTTTT.

The CDR3 sequence: CASSADVGQGYGYTF. As DNA, the CDR3 is TGTGCCAGCAGCGCCGATGTGGGACAGGGATACGGCTACACCTTC. The chain has TRBV9 and TRBJ1-2; TRBD1 matches at 9 bases. CDR1 and CDR2 (germline): SGDLS, YYNGEE. The CDR3 length is 15 residues. Unmatched junction bases numbered 11, after V lost 3 bases and J lost 8 bases.

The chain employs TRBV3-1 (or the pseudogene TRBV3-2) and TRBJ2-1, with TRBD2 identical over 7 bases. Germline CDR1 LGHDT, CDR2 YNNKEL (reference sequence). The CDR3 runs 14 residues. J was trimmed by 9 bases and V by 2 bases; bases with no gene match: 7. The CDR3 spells CASSQPSSGGEQFF. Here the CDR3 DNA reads TGTGCCAGCAGCCAACCTTCTAGCGGAGGTGAGCAGTTCTTC.

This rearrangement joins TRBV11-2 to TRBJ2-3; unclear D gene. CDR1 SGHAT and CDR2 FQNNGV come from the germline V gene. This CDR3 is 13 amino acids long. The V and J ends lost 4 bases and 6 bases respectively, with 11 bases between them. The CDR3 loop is CASSWQVPDTQYF. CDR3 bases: TGTGCCAGCAGCTGGCAGGTGCCGGATACGCAGTATTTT.

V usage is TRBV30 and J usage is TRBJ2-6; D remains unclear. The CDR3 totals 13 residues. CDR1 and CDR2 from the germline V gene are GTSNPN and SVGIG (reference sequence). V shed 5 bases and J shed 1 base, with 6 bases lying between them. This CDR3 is CAWDKSGANVLTF. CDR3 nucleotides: TGTGCCTGGGACAAATCTGGGGCCAACGTCCTGACTTTC.

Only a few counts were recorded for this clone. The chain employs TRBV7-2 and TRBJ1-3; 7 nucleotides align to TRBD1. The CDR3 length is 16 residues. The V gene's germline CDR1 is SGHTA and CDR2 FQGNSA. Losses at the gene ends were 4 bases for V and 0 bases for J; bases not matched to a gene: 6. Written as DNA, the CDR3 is TGTGCCAGCAGCTACGGGACAGCCACCTCTGGAAACACCATATATTTT. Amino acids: CASSYGTATSGNTIYF. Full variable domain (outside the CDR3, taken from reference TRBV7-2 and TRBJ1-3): GAGVSQSPSNKVTEKGKDVELRCDPISGHTALYWYRQSLGQGLEFLIYFQGNSAPDKSGLPSDRFSAERTGGSVSTLTIQRTQQEDSAVYLCASSYGTATSGNTIYFGEGSWLTVV.

CDR3 region: CASSSNSGLGNEQFF. The CDR3 coding sequence is TGTGCCAGCAGCTCTAACTCAGGGCTTGGCAATGAGCAGTTCTTC. The gene calls are TRBV7-2 and TRBJ2-1; tentatively, D is TRBD1 (5 bases). V was clipped by 4 bases and J by 6 bases, with 16 bases between them. Per germline, CDR1 SGHTA and CDR2 FQGNSA. This CDR3 is built from 15 residues.

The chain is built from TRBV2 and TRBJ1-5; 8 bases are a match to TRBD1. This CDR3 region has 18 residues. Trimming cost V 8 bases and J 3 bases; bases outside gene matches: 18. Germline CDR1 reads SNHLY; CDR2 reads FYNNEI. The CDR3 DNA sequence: TGTGCCAGCGGCCAAAGAACCTGGACAGGGATTATCAATCAGCCCCAGCATTTT. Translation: CASGQRTWTGIINQPQHF.

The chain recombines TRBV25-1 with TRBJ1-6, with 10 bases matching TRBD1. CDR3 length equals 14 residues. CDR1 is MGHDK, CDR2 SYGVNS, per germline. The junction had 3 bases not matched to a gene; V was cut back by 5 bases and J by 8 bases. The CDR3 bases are TGTGCCAGCAGTTTGACAGGGGGCGATTCACCCCTCCACTTT. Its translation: CASSLTGGDSPLHF.

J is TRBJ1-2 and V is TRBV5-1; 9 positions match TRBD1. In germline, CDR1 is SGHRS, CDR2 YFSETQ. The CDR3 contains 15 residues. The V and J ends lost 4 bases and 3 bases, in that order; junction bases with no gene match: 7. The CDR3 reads CASSPDRGWDYGYTF. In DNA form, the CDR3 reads TGCGCCAGCAGCCCGGACAGGGGTTGGGACTATGGCTACACCTTC. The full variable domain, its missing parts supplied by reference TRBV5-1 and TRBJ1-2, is KAGVTQTPRYLIKTRGQQVTLSCSPISGHRSVSWYQQTPGQGLQFLFEYFSETQRNKGNFPGRFSGRQFSNSRSEMNVSTLELGDSALYLCASSPDRGWDYGYTFGSGTRLTVV.